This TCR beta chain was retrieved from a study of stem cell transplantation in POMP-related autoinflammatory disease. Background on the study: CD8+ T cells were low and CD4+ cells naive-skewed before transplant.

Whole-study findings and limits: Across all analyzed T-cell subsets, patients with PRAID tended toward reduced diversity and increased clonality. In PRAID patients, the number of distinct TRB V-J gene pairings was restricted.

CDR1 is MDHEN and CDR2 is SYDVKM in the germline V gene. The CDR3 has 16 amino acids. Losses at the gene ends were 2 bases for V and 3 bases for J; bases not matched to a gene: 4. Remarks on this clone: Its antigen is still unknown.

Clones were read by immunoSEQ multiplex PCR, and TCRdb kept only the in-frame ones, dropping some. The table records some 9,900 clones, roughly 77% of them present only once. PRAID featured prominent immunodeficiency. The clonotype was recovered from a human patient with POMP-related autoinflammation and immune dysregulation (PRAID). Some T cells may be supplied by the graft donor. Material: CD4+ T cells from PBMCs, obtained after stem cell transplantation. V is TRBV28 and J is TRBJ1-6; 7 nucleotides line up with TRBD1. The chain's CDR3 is CASSLMTGHYNSPLHF. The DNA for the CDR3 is TGTGCCAGCAGTTTAATGACAGGGCACTATAATTCACCCCTCCACTTT.